The rows below give T cell receptor beta chains drawn from one sample of a study of T cell changes during pregnancy in multiple sclerosis. Produced via immunoSEQ multiplex PCR; TCRdb's table is partial and in-frame only. The table includes roughly 120,000 clones, about 93% detected once. The sequenced sample was peripheral blood, obtained in the third trimester of pregnancy. These receptor sequences come from a female donor with multiple sclerosis, enrolled in a pregnancy study. Both conserved end residues are part of each CDR3. A D gene is named only where the DNA matches it firmly. Some rows mark clone size as missing; the rest say once, few, many or name a class of expanded clone.

d_call j_call clone_size v_call cdr3_nt cdr3_aa
- TRBJ1-1 - TRBV6-5 TGTGCCAGCAGTTACTCAACGGGTAACACTGAAGCTTTCTTT CASSYSTGNTEAFF
- TRBJ1-5 - TRBV7-2 TGTGCCAGCAGCCCGGTCCAGGGTGATCAGCCCCAGCATTTT CASSPVQGDQPQHF
TRBD1 TRBJ1-2 - TRBV28 TGTGCCAGCAGACTAGACAGGGGGACGGGCGGCTACACCTTC CASRLDRGTGGYTF
- TRBJ1-5 - TRBV5-1 TGCGCCAGCAGCTCAGGGCCCCCAGACTGGGGAAATCAGCCCCAGCATTTT CASSSGPPDWGNQPQHF
- TRBJ2-3 - TRBV11-3 TGTGCCAGCAGCTTAGGGGGCGGCTCTAGCACAGATACGCAGTATTTT CASSLGGGSSTDTQYF
TRBD1 TRBJ1-2 - TRBV19 TGTGCCAGTAGCCTCTTGGGACAGGCTGGCTACACCTTC CASSLLGQAGYTF
- TRBJ2-5 - TRBV5-1 TGCGCCAGCAGCCAAACCTTCCGGGGAGGGGGGGCGGTAGAGACCCAGTACTTC CASSQTFRGGGAVETQYF
TRBD2 TRBJ2-1 - TRBV4-2 TGTGCCAGCAGCCAAGTCGGGGGGAATGAGCAGTTCTTC CASSQVGGNEQFF
TRBD1 TRBJ1-3 - TRBV27 TGTGCCAGCAGTTATGGGGACAGGGGATACACCATATATTTT CASSYGDRGYTIYF
- TRBJ1-3 - TRBV7-8 TGTGCCAGCAGCTTACATGGAAACACCATATATTTT CASSLHGNTIYF
- TRBJ1-1 - TRBV6-1 TGTGCCAGCACTCCAGGGCTTCGGATGAACACTGAAGCTTTCTTT CASTPGLRMNTEAFF
TRBD2 TRBJ2-3 - TRBV7-9 TGTGCCAGCAGTGGGCAAGCGGGGGTTCCCGGGACGCAGTATTTT CASSGQAGVPGTQYF
- TRBJ1-2 - TRBV2 TGTGCCAGCGTCCGAAGCCGTGACTATGGCTACACCTTC CASVRSRDYGYTF
- TRBJ2-7 - TRBV18 TGTGCCAGCTCACCTCAAGGGGCGGGGTACGAGCAGTACTTC CASSPQGAGYEQYF
- TRBJ1-3 - TRBV14 TGTGCCAGCAGCCAAGCCCTGGCCAGATCTGGAAACACCATATATTTT CASSQALARSGNTIYF
- TRBJ2-1 - TRBV28 TGTGCCAGCAGTGAGCGGGCCAATGAGCAGTTCTTC CASSERANEQFF
TRBD2 TRBJ2-3 - TRBV5-1 TGCGCCAGCAGCTCTACGACTAGCGGAAGCACAGATACGCAGTATTTT CASSSTTSGSTDTQYF
TRBD1 TRBJ1-4 - TRBV27 TGTGCCAGCAGTTCCAGACAGGGGCGGGGTAGAGAAAAACTGTTTTTT CASSSRQGRGREKLFF
- TRBJ2-7 - TRBV7-2 TGTGCCAGCAGTTTATTGGCAGGGGTCTACGAGCAGTACTTC CASSLLAGVYEQYF
- TRBJ1-1 - TRBV6-1 TGTGCCAGCTCGAGAGGCCCCTTGAACACTGAAGCTTTCTTT CASSRGPLNTEAFF
- TRBJ2-2 - TRBV6-5 TGTGCCAGCAGTTCCCGGGACACATACACCGGGGAGCTGTTTTTT CASSSRDTYTGELFF
TRBD1 TRBJ2-1 - TRBV7-9 TGTGCCAGCAGCTCCCCTCAGGGGGCTCCGGAAGAGCAGTTCTTC CASSSPQGAPEEQFF
- TRBJ2-6 - TRBV6-4 TGTGCCAGCAGAGATTTCAGTTCTGGGGCCAACGTCCTGACTTTC CASRDFSSGANVLTF
- TRBJ2-7 - TRBV7-9 TGTGCCAGCAGCACCTACCTAGGAGAATCCTACGAGCAGTACTTC CASSTYLGESYEQYF
TRBD1 TRBJ1-5 - TRBV28 TGTGCCAGCAGTCGGACAGGGCGTCAGCCCCAGCATTTT CASSRTGRQPQHF
TRBD2 TRBJ2-2 - TRBV30 TGTGCCTGGAGTCCTAGCGGGAGGATGGACACCGGGGAGCTGTTTTTT CAWSPSGRMDTGELFF
TRBD1 TRBJ1-2 - TRBV19 TGTGCCAGTAGTCTAACCGGGACAGGGCACGGCTACACCTTC CASSLTGTGHGYTF
TRBD2 TRBJ2-1 - TRBV28 TGTGCCTCAGCCTTGGGACTGACCGGGACTAGCGGGAGCTCGCGGCCCTACAATGAGCAGTTCTTC CASALGLTGTSGSSRPYNEQFF
TRBD1 TRBJ2-2 - TRBV5-4 TGTGCCAGCAGCTTAGGGGGCGATACCGGGGAGCTGTTTTTT CASSLGGDTGELFF
- TRBJ2-1 - TRBV19 TGTGCCAGTAGTATTCGGGGGATCAGCACCTACAATGAGCAGTTCTTC CASSIRGISTYNEQFF
- TRBJ2-3 - TRBV7-8 TGTGCCAGCAGCGCAGTGGATACGCAGTATTTT CASSAVDTQYF
- TRBJ2-1 - TRBV2 TGTGCCAGCAAGCCGGGCTCCTACAATGAGCAGTTCTTC CASKPGSYNEQFF
TRBD2 TRBJ2-1 - TRBV28 TGTGCCAGCAGTGGGACTAGCGGGGGAATTTACAATGAGCAGTTCTTC CASSGTSGGIYNEQFF
TRBD1 TRBJ2-3 - TRBV19 TGTGCCAGTAGCTCTCAGGGGGCTCGGGGAATTTCGACAGATACGCAGTATTTT CASSSQGARGISTDTQYF
TRBD1 TRBJ1-5 - TRBV19 TGTGCCAGTAGTCTGGACAGGGGTCTAAATAGCAATCAGCCCCAGCATTTT CASSLDRGLNSNQPQHF
TRBD1 TRBJ2-1 - TRBV4-1 TGCGCCAGCAGCCTCGGCCGACAGGGGAACAATGAGCAGTTCTTC CASSLGRQGNNEQFF
TRBD2 TRBJ2-7 - TRBV28 TGTGCCAGCAACGCGGGGGGAGAGCAGTACTTC CASNAGGEQYF
- TRBJ2-3 - TRBV2 TGTGCCAGCCCGCTGGCAGGGAAGCCAGATACGCAGTATTTT CASPLAGKPDTQYF
- TRBJ2-7 - TRBV19 TGTGCCAGTAGTATTCAGGGGAGCCTCCGCGAGCAGTACTTC CASSIQGSLREQYF
TRBD1 TRBJ1-3 - TRBV6-5 TGTGCCAGCAGCCCCGGGACAGGACCTGGAAACACCATATATTTT CASSPGTGPGNTIYF
- TRBJ1-1 once TRBV5-4 TGTGCCAGCAGCTCCCTCGGGGAATCCACTGAAGCTTTCTTT CASSSLGESTEAFF
- TRBJ2-3 - TRBV5-1 TGCGCCAGCAGCCCCGGGGAGAGCACAGATACGCAGTATTTT CASSPGESTDTQYF
- TRBJ1-2 - TRBV19 TGTGCCAGTAGTATGGCGGACTATGGCTACACCTTC CASSMADYGYTF
- TRBJ1-2 - TRBV5-1 TGCGCCAGCAGCGCCAACAGGGTAAACTATGGCTACACCTTC CASSANRVNYGYTF
TRBD1 TRBJ1-2 - TRBV18 TGTGCCAGCTCCTCCGGACAGGGGGAAGATGGCTACACCTTC CASSSGQGEDGYTF
TRBD2 TRBJ2-1 - TRBV4-1 TGCGCCAGCAGCCAAGATCTGGCTGGGGACGGGGGGGCTTTGGCCAACAATGAGCAGTTCTTC CASSQDLAGDGGALANNEQFF
TRBD1 TRBJ2-3 - TRBV2 TGTGCCAGCAGTGGACAGGGGAGGACAGATACGCAGTATTTT CASSGQGRTDTQYF
- TRBJ2-1 - TRBV30 TGTGCCTGGAGTTGGGGAGGGGGGGGCCGCAATGAGCAGTTCTTC CAWSWGGGGRNEQFF
- TRBJ2-6 - TRBV28 TGTGCCAGCAGTTCGCTCTGGGGGAGGGGGGCCAACGTCCTGACTTTC CASSSLWGRGANVLTF
TRBD1 TRBJ2-7 - TRBV7-8 TGTGCCAGCAGCACCCCCCGGACAGGGGGCTCCTACGAGCAGTACTTC CASSTPRTGGSYEQYF
- TRBJ2-5 - TRBV2 TGTGCCAGCAGCCGGGACTGGGAAGAGACCCAGTACTTC CASSRDWEETQYF
TRBD1 TRBJ1-2 few TRBV19 TGTGCCAGTAGTAAGGGACAGGTTGCTAACTATGGCTACACCTTC CASSKGQVANYGYTF
TRBD2 TRBJ2-7 - TRBV18 TGTGCCAGCTCAACACTAGCGGGAGACGAGCAGTACTTC CASSTLAGDEQYF
- TRBJ1-1 - TRBV18 TGTGCCAGCTCACCACCCACAGGGATGAACACTGAAGCTTTCTTT CASSPPTGMNTEAFF
TRBD1 TRBJ1-1 - TRBV6-6 TGTGCCACCTCGGATGGACATACAGGGGTCACTGAAGCTTTCTTT CATSDGHTGVTEAFF
- TRBJ1-4 - TRBV6-1 TGTGCCAGCAGCGGTGGTACCTATAATGAAAAACTGTTTTTT CASSGGTYNEKLFF
- TRBJ2-3 - TRBV29-1 TGCAGCGTTGAAGATCTTGTTGGGACACCGTATAGCACAGATACGCAGTATTTT CSVEDLVGTPYSTDTQYF
TRBD1 TRBJ2-3 - TRBV7-8 TGTGCCAGCAGCTTATCCGGGACAGGGGGCGGTACGCAGTATTTT CASSLSGTGGGTQYF
TRBD1 TRBJ2-3 - TRBV6-1 TGTGCCAGCAGTGAATATTTAACTGACAGGGGGCGTACAGATACGCAGTATTTT CASSEYLTDRGRTDTQYF
- TRBJ2-2 - TRBV7-3 TGTGCCAGCAGCCTAGAGGCAGGGCCGCAAACGAACACCGGGGAGCTGTTTTTT CASSLEAGPQTNTGELFF